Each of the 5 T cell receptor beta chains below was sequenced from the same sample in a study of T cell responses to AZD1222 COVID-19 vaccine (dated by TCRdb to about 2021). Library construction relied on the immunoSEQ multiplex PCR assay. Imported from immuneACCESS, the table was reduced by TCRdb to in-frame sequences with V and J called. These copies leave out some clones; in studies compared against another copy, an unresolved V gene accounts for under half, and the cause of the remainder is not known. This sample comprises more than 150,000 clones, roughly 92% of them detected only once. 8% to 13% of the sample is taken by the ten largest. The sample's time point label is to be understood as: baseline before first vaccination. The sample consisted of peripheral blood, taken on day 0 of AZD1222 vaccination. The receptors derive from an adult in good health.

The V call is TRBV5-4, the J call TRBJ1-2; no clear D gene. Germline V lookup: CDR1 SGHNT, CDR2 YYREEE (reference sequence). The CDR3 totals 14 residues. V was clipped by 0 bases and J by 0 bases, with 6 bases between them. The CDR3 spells CASSLGGPNYGYTF. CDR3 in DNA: TGTGCCAGCAGCTTGGGAGGTCCTAACTATGGCTACACCTTC.

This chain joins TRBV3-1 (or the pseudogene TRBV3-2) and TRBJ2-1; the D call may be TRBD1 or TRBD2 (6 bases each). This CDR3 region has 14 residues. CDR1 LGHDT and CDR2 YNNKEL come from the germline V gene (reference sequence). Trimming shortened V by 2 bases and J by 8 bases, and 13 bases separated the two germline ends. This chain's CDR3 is CASSQQEGVHEQFF. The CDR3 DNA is TGTGCCAGCAGCCAACAGGAGGGGGTGCATGAGCAGTTCTTC.

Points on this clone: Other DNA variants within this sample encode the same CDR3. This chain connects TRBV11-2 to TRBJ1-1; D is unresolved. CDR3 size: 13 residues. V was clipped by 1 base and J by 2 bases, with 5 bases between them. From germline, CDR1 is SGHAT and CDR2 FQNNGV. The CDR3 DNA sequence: TGTGCCAGCAGCTTAGGACAAAACACTGAAGCTTTCTTT. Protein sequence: CASSLGQNTEAFF.

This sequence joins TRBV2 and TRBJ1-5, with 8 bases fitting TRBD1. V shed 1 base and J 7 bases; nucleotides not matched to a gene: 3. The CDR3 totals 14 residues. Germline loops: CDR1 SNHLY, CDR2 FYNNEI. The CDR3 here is CASSEDRGGQPQHF. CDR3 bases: TGTGCCAGCAGTGAAGACAGGGGGGGGCAGCCCCAGCATTTT.

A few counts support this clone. CDR3 nucleotides: TGCGCCAGCAGCCAAGGGCAGAGCCATTCACCCCTCCACTTT. This gives the protein CASSQGQSHSPLHF. The chain carries TRBV4-1 and TRBJ1-6; no firm D call. Between the trimmed V and J ends, which lost 1 base and 8 bases, there was a span of 9 bases. From germline, CDR1 is MGHRA and CDR2 YSYEKL. CDR3 length: 14 residues.